These 8 T cell receptor beta chains originate from one sample sequenced in a study of cytomegalovirus exposure and HLA in healthy donors. Sequenced by immunoSEQ multiplex PCR; TCRdb stores in-frame clones only, minus some. In the table there are approximately 200,000 clones, approximately 86% of which are singletons. Material for sequencing was PBMCs. The receptors originated from a woman between 18 and 30 years old in good health and CMV-seronegative.

The chain couples TRBV6-5 to TRBJ2-2; D remains unclear. Germline-derived CDR1 and CDR2 are MNHEY and SVGAGI. This CDR3 comprises 14 residues. V was pared by 5 bases and J by 1 base, with 8 bases between. CDR3 in amino acids: CASSQSVNTGELFF. DNA of the CDR3: TGTGCCAGCAGTCAATCAGTGAACACCGGGGAGCTGTTTTTT.

This clone occurred once. V usage is TRBV7-2 and J usage is TRBJ1-1; 9 bases line up with TRBD1. Germline CDR1 SGHTA, CDR2 FQGNSA. The CDR3 covers 13 residues. With V trimmed by 1 base and J by 10 bases, 4 bases remained unmatched. The CDR3 DNA reads TGTGCCAGCAGCTTAGGACAGGGGGAAGCAGCTTTCTTT. Protein product: CASSLGQGEAAFF.

V usage is TRBV2 and J usage is TRBJ1-1, with D possibly TRBD1 on 6 matching bases. The CDR3 is 14 residues long. The V gene lost 5 bases and the J gene lost 5 bases, with 15 bases spanning the gap. Germline loops: CDR1 SNHLY, CDR2 FYNNEI. Here the CDR3 DNA reads TGTGCCAGCAGTATACAGGGAGTCCGGACTGAAGCTTTCTTT. Protein sequence: CASSIQGVRTEAFF. The variable domain in full, completed from reference TRBV2 and TRBJ1-1, reads EPEVTQTPSHQVTQMGQEVILRCVPISNHLYFYWYRQILGQKVEFLVSFYNNEISEKSEIFDDQFSVERPDGSNFTLKIRSTKLEDSAMYFCASSIQGVRTEAFFGQGTRLTVV.

This sequence joins TRBV5-6 and TRBJ1-1; TRBD1 agrees at 7 bases. Germline trimming cut 4 bases from V and 0 bases from J; bases unmatched to any gene: 6. This CDR3 region has 15 residues. Per germline, CDR1 SGHDT and CDR2 YYEEEE. The CDR3, as DNA: TGTGCCAGCAGCAGGGGGCCGGCGATGAACACTGAAGCTTTCTTT. Translated: CASSRGPAMNTEAFF.

V is TRBV7-2 and J is TRBJ1-1, with D perhaps matching TRBD1 (5 bases). The CDR3 totals 14 residues. Germline loops: CDR1 SGHTA, CDR2 FQGNSA. V was pared by 1 base and J by 5 bases, with 11 bases between. CDR3 amino acids: CASSLEGEWTEAFF. DNA of the CDR3: TGTGCCAGCAGCTTAGAAGGGGAATGGACTGAAGCTTTCTTT. The variable domain in full, completed from reference TRBV7-2 and TRBJ1-1, reads GAGVSQSPSNKVTEKGKDVELRCDPISGHTALYWYRQSLGQGLEFLIYFQGNSAPDKSGLPSDRFSAERTGGSVSTLTIQRTQQEDSAVYLCASSLEGEWTEAFFGQGTRLTVV.

The chain couples TRBV2 to TRBJ2-1; a possible D gene is TRBD2 (5 bases). The germline V gene has CDR1 SNHLY and CDR2 FYNNEI. V shed 6 bases and J shed 6 bases, with 15 bases lying between them. The CDR3 runs 14 residues. The CDR3 nucleotides are TGTGCCAGCAGCGAGGGAGTTGCTTCCAATGAGCAGTTCTTC. It codes for CASSEGVASNEQFF. Supplemented by reference TRBV2 and TRBJ2-1, the full variable domain reads EPEVTQTPSHQVTQMGQEVILRCVPISNHLYFYWYRQILGQKVEFLVSFYNNEISEKSEIFDDQFSVERPDGSNFTLKIRSTKLEDSAMYFCASSEGVASNEQFFGPGTRLTVL.

The CDR3 DNA follows: TGTGCCAGCACCGAGCGGGGACTGGGAAATCAGCCCCAGCATTTT. The encoded protein is CASTERGLGNQPQHF. The J gene is TRBJ1-5, the V gene TRBV28, with D perhaps matching TRBD1 (5 bases). The germline V gene has CDR1 MDHEN and CDR2 SYDVKM. The CDR3 spans 15 residues. V shed 7 bases and J shed 4 bases, with 17 bases lying between them.

J is TRBJ2-2 and V is TRBV19; D ambiguous. The CDR3 is 15 amino acids. The germline V and J ends were trimmed by 5 bases and 5 bases, with 15 bases remaining between them. Germline V CDR1 and CDR2: LNHDA, SQIVND (reference sequence). DNA of the CDR3: TGTGCCAGTAGTTTCTATAGCCCGGGTACCGGGGAGCTGTTTTTT. Translation gives CASSFYSPGTGELFF.